Reported below is one T cell receptor beta chain. Its antigen is not identified. Generated by immunoSEQ multiplex PCR, the TCRdb table keeps only in-frame clones and is missing some. The table records roughly 50,000 clones, almost 85% of them present only once. The CDR3 contains 15 residues. The J segment lost 3 bases and the V segment lost 3 bases, leaving 4 bases of the junction unmatched. The V gene's germline CDR1 is SGDLS and CDR2 YYNGEE. Enrolled patients, whose metastatic non-small-cell lung cancer was chemo-refractory, received focal radiation plus CTLA-4 blockade with ipilimumab. The source of the sample is a study of radiotherapy plus CTLA-4 blockade in lung cancer. Study-wide context: About 20% of patients responded objectively, and roughly 30% achieved disease control. Findings and limits, study-wide: The authors reported that early blood T cell clone dynamics, with interferon-beta, best predicted response. Once radiotherapy plus ipilimumab had been given, TCR clones derived from tumor expanded in blood.

The V gene is TRBV9, the J gene TRBJ2-3; 10 bases are a match to TRBD2. This clonotype originated in a human donor with non-small cell lung cancer whose response to radiotherapy plus ipilimumab could not be evaluated. Material: peripheral blood, obtained from a patient treated with radiotherapy plus ipilimumab. The CDR3 sequence is CASSAAGGWTDTQYF. The DNA for the CDR3 is TGTGCCAGCAGCGCAGCGGGAGGGTGGACAGATACGCAGTATTTT.